There are a few counts of the clone carrying this T cell receptor beta chain. Its cognate antigen is unknown. Regions amplified from RNA transcripts were the TCR beta CDR3 regions. HTBI primers were the set used in a first-round RT-PCR of the TCR CDR3. TCRdb itself ran the multiplex PCR reads through MiXCR, one entry per CDR3 protein. The sample has just under 750,000 distinct CDR3 sequences, 35% seen once. With a duration under 2 months, the hyperthyroidism was newly diagnosed in patients aged 18 to 65. This specimen belongs to a study of T cells in Graves' hyperthyroidism and ophthalmopathy. General study findings and limits: Most thyroid clonotypes expanded above 0.001 were also detected in blood. Stable hyperthyroidism was told apart from ophthalmopathy by a model built on 13 V-J features.

The CDR3 covers 14 residues. V was trimmed by 5 bases and J by 1 base, leaving 8 bases between them. CDR1 and CDR2 (germline): LNHDA, SQIVND (reference sequence). Material: blood. The rearrangement links TRBV19 to TRBJ2-2, with D uncertain. The sequence was obtained from a woman in her thirties or forties with Graves' hyperthyroidism. The chain's CDR3 is CASSRLENTGELFF. Here the CDR3 DNA reads TGTGCCAGTAGTCGACTGGAGAACACCGGGGAGCTGTTTTTT.